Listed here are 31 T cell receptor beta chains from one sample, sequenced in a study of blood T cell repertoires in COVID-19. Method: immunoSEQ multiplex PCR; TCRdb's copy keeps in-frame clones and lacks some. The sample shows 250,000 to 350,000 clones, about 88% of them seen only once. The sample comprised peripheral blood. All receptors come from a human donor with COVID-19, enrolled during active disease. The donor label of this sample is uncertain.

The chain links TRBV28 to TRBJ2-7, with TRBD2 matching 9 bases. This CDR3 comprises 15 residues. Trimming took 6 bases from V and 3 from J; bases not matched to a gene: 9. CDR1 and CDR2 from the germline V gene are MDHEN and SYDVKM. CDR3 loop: CASRMSLAGRYEQYF. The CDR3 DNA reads TGTGCCAGCAGAATGAGCCTAGCGGGGCGCTACGAGCAGTACTTC.

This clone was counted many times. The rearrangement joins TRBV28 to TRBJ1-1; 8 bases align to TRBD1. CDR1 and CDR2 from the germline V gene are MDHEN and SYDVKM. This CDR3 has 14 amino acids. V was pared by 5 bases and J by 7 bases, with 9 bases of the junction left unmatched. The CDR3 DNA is TGTGCCAGCAGTCTCACCCAGGGGGCGGGTGAAGCTTTCTTT. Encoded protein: CASSLTQGAGEAFF.

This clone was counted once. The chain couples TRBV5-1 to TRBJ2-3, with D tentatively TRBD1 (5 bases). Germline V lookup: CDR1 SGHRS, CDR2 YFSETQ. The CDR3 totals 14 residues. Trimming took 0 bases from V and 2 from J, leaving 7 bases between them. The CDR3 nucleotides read TGCGCCAGCAGCTTGGAGGGGTACACAGATACGCAGTATTTT. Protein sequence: CASSLEGYTDTQYF.

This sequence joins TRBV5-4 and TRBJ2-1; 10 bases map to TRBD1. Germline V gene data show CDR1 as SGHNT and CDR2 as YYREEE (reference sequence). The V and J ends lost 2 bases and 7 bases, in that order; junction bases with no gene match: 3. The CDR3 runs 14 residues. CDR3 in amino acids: CASSLGGQGNEQFF. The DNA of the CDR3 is TGTGCCAGCAGCTTAGGGGGACAGGGGAATGAGCAGTTCTTC.

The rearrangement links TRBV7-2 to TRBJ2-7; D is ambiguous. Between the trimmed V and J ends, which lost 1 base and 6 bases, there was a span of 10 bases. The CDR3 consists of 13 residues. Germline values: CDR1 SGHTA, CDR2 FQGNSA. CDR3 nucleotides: TGTGCCAGCAGCTTAGGAATTCGCAGCGAGCAGTACTTC. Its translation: CASSLGIRSEQYF.

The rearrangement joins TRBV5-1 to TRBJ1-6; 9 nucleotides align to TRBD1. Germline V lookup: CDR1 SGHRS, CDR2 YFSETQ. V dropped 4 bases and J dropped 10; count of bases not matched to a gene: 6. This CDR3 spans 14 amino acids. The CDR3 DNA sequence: TGCGCCAGCAGCCCGGGACAGGGAGGATCACCCCTCCACTTT. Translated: CASSPGQGGSPLHF.

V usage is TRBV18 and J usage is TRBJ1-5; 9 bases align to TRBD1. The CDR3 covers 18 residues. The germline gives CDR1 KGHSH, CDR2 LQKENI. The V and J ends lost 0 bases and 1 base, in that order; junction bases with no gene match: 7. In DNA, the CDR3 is TGTGCCAGCTCACCACCAACGTATGGACAGGGGAGCAATCAGCCCCAGCATTTT. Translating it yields CASSPPTYGQGSNQPQHF.

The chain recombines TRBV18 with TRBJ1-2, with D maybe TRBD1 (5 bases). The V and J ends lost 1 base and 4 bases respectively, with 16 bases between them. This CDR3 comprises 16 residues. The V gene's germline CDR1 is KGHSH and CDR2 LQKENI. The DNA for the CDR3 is TGTGCCAGCTCACCACGGGATAGGGGCCAGGTCTATGGCTACACCTTC. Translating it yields CASSPRDRGQVYGYTF.

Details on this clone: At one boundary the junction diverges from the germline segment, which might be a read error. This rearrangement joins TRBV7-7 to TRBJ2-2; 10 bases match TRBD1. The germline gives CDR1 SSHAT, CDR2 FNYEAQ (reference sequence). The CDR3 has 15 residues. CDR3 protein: CASMTGTGAIGELFF. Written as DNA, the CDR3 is TGTGCTAGCATGACCGGGACAGGGGCTATCGGGGAGCTGTTTTTT.

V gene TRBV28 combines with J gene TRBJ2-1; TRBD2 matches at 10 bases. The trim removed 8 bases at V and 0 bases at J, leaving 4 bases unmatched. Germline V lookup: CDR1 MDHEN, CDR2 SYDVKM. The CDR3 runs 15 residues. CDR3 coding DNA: TGTGCCAGCTACGCTAGCGGGAGCTCCTACAATGAGCAGTTCTTC. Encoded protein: CASYASGSSYNEQFF.

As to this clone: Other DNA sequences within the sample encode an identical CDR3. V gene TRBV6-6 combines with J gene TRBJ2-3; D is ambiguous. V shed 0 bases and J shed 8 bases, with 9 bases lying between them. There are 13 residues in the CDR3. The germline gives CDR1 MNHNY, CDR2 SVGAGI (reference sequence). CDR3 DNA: TGTGCCAGCAGTTACTCGGAGAGAGGTACGCAGTATTTT. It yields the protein CASSYSERGTQYF.

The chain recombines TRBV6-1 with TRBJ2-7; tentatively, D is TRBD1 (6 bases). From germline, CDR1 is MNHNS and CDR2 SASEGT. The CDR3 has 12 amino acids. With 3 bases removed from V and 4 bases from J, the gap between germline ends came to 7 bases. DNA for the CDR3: TGTGCCAGCAGTGACACAGGGTACGAGCAGTACTTC. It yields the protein CASSDTGYEQYF.

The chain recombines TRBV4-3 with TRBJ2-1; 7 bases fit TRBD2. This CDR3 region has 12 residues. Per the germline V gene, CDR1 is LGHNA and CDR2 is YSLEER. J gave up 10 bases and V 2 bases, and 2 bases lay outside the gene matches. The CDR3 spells CASSQSGIEQFF. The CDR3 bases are TGCGCCAGCAGCCAAAGCGGGATCGAGCAGTTCTTC.

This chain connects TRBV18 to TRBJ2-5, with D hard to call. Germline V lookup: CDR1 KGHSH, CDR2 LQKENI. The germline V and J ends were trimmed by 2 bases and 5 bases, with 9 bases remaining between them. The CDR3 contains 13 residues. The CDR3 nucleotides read TGTGCCAGCTCACCAAACGCCCAGGAGACCCAGTACTTC. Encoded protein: CASSPNAQETQYF. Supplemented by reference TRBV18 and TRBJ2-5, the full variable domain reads NAGVMQNPRHLVRRRGQEARLRCSPMKGHSHVYWYRQLPEEGLKFMVYLQKENIIDESGMPKERFSAEFPKEGPSILRIQQVVRGDSAAYFCASSPNAQETQYFGPGTRLLVL.

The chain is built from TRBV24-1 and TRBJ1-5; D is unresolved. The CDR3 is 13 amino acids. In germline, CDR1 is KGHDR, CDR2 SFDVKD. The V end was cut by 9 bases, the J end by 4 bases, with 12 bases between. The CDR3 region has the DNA TGTGCCACCCCCGGGGAGGGAAATCAGCCCCAGCATTTT. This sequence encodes CATPGEGNQPQHF.

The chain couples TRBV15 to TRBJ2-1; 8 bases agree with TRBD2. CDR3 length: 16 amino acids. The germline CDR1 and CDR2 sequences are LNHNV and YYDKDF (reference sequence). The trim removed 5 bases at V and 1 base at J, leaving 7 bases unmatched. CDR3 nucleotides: TGTGCCACCAGCCGCGGGAGGACAGCTTCCTACAATGAGCAGTTCTTC. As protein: CATSRGRTASYNEQFF.

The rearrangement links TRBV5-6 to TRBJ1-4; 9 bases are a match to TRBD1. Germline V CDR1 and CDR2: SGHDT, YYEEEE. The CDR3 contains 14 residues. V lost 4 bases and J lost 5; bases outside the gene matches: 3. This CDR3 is CASSGGTGNEKLFF. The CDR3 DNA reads TGTGCCAGCAGCGGCGGGACAGGGAATGAAAAACTGTTTTTT.

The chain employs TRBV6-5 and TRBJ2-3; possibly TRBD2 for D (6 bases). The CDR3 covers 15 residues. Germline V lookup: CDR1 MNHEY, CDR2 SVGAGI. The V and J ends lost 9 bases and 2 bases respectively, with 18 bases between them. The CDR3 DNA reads TGTGCCAGACTTGCGTGGCGGGGAAACACAGATACGCAGTATTTT. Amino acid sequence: CARLAWRGNTDTQYF.

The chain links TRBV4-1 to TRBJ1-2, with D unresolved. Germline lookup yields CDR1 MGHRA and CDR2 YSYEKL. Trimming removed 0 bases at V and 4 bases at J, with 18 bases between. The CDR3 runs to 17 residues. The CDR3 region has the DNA TGCGCCAGCAGCCAAGACTTCGAGGCTCTCGGTCCCTATGGCTACACCTTC. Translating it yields CASSQDFEALGPYGYTF.

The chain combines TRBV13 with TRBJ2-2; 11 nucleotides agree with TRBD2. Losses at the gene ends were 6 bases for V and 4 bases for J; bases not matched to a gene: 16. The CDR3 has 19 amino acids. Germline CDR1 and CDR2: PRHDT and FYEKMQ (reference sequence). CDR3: CASRPGGRRLAGGTGELFF. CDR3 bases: TGTGCCAGCAGGCCAGGGGGCCGAAGGCTAGCGGGGGGCACCGGGGAGCTGTTTTTT.

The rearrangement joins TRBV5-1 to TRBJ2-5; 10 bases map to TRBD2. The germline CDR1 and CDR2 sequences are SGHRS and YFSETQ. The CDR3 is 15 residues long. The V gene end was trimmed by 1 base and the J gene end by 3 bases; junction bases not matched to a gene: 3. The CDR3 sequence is CASSLYGLAEETQYF. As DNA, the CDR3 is TGCGCCAGCAGCTTGTACGGACTAGCGGAAGAGACCCAGTACTTC.

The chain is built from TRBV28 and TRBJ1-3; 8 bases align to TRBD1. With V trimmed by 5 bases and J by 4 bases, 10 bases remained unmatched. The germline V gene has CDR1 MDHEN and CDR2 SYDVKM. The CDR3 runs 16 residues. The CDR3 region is CASSLQGARRGNTIYF. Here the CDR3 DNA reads TGTGCCAGCAGTCTCCAGGGGGCTAGACGCGGAAACACCATATATTTT.

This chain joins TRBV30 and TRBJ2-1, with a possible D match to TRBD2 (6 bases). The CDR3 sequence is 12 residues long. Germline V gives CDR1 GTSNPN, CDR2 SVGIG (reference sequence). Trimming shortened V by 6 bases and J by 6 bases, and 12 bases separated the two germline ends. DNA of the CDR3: TGTGCCTGCCCCGGGCGGGGCAATGAGCAGTTCTTC. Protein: CACPGRGNEQFF. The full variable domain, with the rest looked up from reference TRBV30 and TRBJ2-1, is SQTIHQWPATLVQPVGSPLSLECTVEGTSNPNLYWYRQAAGRGLQLLFYSVGIGQISSEVPQNLSASRPQDRQFILSSKKLLLSDSGFYLCACPGRGNEQFFGPGTRLTVL.

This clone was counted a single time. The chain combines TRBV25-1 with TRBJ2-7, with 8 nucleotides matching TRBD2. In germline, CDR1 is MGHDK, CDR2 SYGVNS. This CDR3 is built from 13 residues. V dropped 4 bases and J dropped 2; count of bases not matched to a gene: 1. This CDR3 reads CASSGRGAYEQYF. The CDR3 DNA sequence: TGTGCCAGCAGTGGGCGGGGGGCCTACGAGCAGTACTTC.

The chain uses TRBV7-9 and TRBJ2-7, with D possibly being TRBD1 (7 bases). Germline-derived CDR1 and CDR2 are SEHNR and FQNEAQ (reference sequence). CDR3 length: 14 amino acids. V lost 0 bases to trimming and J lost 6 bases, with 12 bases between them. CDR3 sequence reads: CASSLANQGGEQYF. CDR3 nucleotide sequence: TGTGCCAGCAGCTTAGCGAACCAGGGGGGCGAGCAGTACTTC. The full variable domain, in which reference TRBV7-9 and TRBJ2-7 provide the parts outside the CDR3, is DTGVSQNPRHKITKRGQNVTFRCDPISEHNRLYWYRQTLGQGPEFLTYFQNEAQLEKSRLLSDRFSAERPKGSFSTLEIQRTEQGDSAMYLCASSLANQGGEQYFGPGTRLTVT.

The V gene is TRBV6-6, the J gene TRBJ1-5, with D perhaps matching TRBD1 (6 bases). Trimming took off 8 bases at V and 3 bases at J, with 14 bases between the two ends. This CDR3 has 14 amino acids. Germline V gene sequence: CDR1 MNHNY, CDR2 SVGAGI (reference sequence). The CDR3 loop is CASRGGSNNQPQHF. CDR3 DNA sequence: TGTGCCAGCCGGGGGGGCAGTAACAATCAGCCCCAGCATTTT.

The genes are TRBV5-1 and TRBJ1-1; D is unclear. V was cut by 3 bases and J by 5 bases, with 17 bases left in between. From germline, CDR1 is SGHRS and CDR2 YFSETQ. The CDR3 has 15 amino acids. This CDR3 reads CASSSRTGRETEAFF. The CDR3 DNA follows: TGCGCCAGCAGCTCAAGGACCGGCCGGGAAACTGAAGCTTTCTTT.

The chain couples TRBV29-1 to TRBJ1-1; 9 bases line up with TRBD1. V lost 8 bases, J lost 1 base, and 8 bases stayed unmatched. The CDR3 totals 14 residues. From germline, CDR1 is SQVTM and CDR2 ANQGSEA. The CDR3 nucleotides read TGCAGCATAACGGACAGGGGAGGGAACACTGAAGCTTTCTTT. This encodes CSITDRGGNTEAFF.

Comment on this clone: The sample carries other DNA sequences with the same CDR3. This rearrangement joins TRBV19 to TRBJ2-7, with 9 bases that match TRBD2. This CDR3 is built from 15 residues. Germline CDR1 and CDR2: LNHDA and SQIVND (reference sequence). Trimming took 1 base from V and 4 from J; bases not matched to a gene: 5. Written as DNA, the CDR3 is TGTGCCAGTAGTATAGGATTAGCGGGAGTTTACGAGCAGTACTTC. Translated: CASSIGLAGVYEQYF.

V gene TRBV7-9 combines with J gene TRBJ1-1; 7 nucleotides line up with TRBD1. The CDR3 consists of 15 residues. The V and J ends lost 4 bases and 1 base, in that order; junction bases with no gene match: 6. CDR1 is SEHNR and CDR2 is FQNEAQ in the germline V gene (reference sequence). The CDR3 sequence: CASSSARTGNTEAFF. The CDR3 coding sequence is TGTGCCAGCAGCTCAGCCCGGACAGGGAACACTGAAGCTTTCTTT.

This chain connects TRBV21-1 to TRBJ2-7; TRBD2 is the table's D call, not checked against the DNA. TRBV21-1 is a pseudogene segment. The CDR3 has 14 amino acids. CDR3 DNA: TGTGCCAGCAGCAAAGGGCGGGCGTCCTACGAGCAGTACTTC. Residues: CASSKGRASYEQYF.